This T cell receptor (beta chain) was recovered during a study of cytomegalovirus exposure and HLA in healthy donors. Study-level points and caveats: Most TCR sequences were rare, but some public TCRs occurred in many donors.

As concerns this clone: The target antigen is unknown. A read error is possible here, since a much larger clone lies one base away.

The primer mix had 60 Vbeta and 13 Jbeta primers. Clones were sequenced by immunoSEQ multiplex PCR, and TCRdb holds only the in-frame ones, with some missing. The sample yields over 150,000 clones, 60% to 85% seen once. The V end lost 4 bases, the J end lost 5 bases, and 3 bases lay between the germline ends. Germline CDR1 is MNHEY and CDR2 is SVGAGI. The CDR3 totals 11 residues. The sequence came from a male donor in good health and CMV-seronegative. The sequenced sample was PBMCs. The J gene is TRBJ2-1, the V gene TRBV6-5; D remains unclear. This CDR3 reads CASSFNNEQFF. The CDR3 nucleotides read TGTGCCAGCAGTTTTAACAATGAGCAGTTCTTC.